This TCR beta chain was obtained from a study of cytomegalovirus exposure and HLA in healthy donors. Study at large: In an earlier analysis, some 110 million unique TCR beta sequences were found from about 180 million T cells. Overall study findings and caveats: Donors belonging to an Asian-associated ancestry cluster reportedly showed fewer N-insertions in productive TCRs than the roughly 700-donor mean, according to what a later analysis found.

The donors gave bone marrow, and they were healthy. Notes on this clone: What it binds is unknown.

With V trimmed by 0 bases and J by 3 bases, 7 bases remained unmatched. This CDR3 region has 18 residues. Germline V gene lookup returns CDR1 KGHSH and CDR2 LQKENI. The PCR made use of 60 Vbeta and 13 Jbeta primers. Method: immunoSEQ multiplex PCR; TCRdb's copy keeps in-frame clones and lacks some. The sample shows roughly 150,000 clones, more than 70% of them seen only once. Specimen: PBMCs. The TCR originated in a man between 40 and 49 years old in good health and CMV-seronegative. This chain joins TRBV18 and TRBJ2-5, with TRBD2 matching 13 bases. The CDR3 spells CASSPPSGLAGLKETQYF. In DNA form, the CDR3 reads TGTGCCAGCTCACCACCCTCGGGACTAGCGGGGCTGAAAGAGACCCAGTACTTC.